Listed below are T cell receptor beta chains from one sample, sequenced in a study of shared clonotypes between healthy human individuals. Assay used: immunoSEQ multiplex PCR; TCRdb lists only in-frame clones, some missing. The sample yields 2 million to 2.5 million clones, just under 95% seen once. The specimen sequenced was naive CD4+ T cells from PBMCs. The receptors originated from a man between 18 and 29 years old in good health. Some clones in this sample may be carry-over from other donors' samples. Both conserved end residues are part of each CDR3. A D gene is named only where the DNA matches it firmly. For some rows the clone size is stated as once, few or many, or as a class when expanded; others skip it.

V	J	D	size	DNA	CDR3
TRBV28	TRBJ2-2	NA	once	TGTGCCAGCACCATGGGAGTCACCGGGGAGCTGTTTTTT	CASTMGVTGELFF
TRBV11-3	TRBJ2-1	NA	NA	TGTGCCAGCAGCCCGAGAGCCACTAGTTCCTACAATGAGCAGTTCTTC	CASSPRATSSYNEQFF
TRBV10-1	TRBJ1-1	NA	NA	TGCGCCACCACTTGGGGGACGGGACACCTGAACACTGAAGCTTTCTTT	CATTWGTGHLNTEAFF
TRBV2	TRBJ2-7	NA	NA	TGTGCCAGCAGTGACAGCAGAAGCGAGCAGTACTTC	CASSDSRSEQYF
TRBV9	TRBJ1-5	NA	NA	TGTGCCAGCAGCGCGGGGGAGGGCGGGCGAAATCAGCCCCAGCATTTT	CASSAGEGGRNQPQHF
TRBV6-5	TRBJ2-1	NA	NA	TGTGCCAGCAGTTACTGGGGAATGGGAGACAATGAGCAGTTCTTC	CASSYWGMGDNEQFF
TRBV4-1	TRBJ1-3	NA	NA	TGCGCCAGCAGCCTACCAGGACGAAGCTCTGGAAACACCATATATTTT	CASSLPGRSSGNTIYF
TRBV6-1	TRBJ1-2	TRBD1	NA	TGTGCCAGCAGCGCGGGACAGGCCTATGGCTACACCTTC	CASSAGQAYGYTF
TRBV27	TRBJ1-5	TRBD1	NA	TGTGCCAGCAGCCCCGGGACAGTAAGCAATCAGCCCCAGCATTTT	CASSPGTVSNQPQHF
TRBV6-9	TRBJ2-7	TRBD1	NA	TGTGCCAGCACCCGGACAGGGAGCTCCTACGAGCAGTACTTC	CASTRTGSSYEQYF
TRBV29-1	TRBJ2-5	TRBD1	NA	TGCAGCGTTGCTCGACAGGGGGGGACGGCCCAGTACTTC	CSVARQGGTAQYF